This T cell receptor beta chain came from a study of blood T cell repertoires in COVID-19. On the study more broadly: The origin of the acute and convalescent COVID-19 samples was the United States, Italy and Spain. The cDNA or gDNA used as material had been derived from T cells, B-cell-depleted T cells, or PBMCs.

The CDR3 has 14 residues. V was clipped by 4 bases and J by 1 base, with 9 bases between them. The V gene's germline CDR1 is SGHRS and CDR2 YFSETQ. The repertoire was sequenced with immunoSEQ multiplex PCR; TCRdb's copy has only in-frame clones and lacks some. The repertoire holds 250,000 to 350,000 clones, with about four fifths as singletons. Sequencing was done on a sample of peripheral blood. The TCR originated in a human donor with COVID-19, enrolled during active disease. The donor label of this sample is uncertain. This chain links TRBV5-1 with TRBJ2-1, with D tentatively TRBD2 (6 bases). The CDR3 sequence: CASSPGLSYNEQFF. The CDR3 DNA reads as TGCGCCAGCAGCCCGGGACTGTCCTACAATGAGCAGTTCTTC. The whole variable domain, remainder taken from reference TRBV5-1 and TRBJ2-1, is KAGVTQTPRYLIKTRGQQVTLSCSPISGHRSVSWYQQTPGQGLQFLFEYFSETQRNKGNFPGRFSGRQFSNSRSEMNVSTLELGDSALYLCASSPGLSYNEQFFGPGTRLTVL.